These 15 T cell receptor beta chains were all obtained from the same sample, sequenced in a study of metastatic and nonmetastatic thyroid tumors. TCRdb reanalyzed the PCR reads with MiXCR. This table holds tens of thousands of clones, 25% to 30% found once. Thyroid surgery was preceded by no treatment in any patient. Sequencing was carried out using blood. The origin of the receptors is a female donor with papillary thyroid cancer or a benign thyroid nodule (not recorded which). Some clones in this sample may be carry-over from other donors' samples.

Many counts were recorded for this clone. In DNA, the CDR3 is TGTGCCAGCAAACCGACAGGGCCCGGGGAGCTGTTTTTT. It specifies CASKPTGPGELFF. This chain uses TRBV7-2 with TRBJ2-2, with 7 bases matching TRBD1. CDR1 and CDR2 (germline): SGHTA, FQGNSA. There are 13 residues in the CDR3. The junction had 5 bases not matched to a gene; V was cut back by 7 bases and J by 6 bases.

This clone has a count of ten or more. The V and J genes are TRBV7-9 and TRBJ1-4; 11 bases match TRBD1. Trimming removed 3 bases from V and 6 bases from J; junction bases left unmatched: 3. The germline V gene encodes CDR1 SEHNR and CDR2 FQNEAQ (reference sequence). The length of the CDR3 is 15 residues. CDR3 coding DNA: TGTGCCAGCAGCTTCGGACAGGGGGCTTATGAAAAACTGTTTTTT. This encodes CASSFGQGAYEKLFF.

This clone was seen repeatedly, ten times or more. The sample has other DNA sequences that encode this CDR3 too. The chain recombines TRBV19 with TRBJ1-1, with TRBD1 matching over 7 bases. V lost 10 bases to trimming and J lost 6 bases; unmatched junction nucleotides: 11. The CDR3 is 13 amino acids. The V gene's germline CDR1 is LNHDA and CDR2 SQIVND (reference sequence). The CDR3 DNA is TGTGCCACCTCCCTGACAGGGAGGTCTGAAGCTTTCTTT. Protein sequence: CATSLTGRSEAFF.

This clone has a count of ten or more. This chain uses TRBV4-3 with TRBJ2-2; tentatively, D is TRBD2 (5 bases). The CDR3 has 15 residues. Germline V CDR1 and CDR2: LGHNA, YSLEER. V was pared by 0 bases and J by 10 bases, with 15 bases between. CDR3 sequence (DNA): TGCGCCAGCAGCCAAGAGAGGGCTAGTGTGACGGAGCTGTTTTTT. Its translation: CASSQERASVTELFF.

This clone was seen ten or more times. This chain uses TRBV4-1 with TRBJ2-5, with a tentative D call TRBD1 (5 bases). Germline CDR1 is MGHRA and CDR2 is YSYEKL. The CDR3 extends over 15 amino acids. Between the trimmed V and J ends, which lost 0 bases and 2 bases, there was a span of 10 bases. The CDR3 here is CASSQDARVQETQYF. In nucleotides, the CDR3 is TGCGCCAGCAGCCAAGATGCCAGGGTTCAAGAGACCCAGTACTTC.

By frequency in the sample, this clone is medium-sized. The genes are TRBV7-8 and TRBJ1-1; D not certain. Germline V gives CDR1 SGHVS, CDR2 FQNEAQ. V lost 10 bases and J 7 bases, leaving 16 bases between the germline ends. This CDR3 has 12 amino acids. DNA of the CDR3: TGTGCCACTGACCTGGGAAGGAGTGAAGCTTTCTTT. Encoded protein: CATDLGRSEAFF.

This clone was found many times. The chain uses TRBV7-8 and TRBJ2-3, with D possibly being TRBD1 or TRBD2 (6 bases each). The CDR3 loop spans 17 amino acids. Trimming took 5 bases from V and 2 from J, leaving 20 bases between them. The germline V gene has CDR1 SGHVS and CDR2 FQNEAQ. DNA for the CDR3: TGTGCCAGCAGCGGCCGTGGGGGGCTCTACATCACAGATACGCAGTATTTT. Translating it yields CASSGRGGLYITDTQYF.

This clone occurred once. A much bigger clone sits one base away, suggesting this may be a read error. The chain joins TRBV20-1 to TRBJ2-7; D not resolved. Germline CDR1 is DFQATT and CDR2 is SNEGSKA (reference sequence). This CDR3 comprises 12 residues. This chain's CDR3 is CSDRVPPYEQYF. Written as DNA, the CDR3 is TGCAGTGATAGAGTCCCTCCCTACGAGCAGTACTTC.

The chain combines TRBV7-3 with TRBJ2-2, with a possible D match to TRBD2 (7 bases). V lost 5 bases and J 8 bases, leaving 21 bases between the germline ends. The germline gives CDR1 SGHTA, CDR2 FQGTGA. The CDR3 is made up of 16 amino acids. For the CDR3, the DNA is TGTGCCAGCAGCGCGCGGGGGCTCACCACCGGGGGGGAGCTGTTTTTT. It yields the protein CASSARGLTTGGELFF.

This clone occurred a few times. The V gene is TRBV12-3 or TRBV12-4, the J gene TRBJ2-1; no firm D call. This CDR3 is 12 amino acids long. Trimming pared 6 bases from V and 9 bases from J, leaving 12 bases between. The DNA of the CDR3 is TGTGCCAGCAGGACGGGCTGGGGTGAGCAGTTCTTC. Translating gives CASRTGWGEQFF.

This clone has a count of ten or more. CDR3 sequence: CASSHGSRTGEETQYF. The CDR3 DNA reads TGTGCCAGCAGCCACGGTTCCCGGACAGGGGAAGAGACCCAGTACTTC. V and J are TRBV4-2 and TRBJ2-5; 9 nucleotides match TRBD1. J was trimmed by 3 bases and V by 3 bases; bases with no gene match: 8. Germline V lookup: CDR1 LGHNA, CDR2 YNFKEQ. The CDR3 is made up of 16 amino acids.

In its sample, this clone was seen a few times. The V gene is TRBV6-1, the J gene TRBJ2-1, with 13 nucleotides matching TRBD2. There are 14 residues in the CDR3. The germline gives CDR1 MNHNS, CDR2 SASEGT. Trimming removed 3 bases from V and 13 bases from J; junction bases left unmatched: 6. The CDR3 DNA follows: TGTGCCAGCAGTGATGGACTAGCGGGAGTACGTCAGTTCTTC. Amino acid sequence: CASSDGLAGVRQFF.

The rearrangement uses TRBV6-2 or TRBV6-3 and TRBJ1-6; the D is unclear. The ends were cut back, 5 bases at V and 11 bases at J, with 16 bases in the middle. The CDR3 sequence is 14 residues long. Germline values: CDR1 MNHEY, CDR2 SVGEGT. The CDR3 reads CASSPRPPYTPLHF. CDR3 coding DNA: TGTGCCAGCAGTCCCCGACCGCCTTATACACCCCTCCACTTT.

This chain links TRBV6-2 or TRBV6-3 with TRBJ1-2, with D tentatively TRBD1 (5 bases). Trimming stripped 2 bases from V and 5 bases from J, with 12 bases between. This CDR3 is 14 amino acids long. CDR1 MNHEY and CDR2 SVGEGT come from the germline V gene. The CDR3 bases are TGTGCCAGCAGTTACGGGGGACCGGGGTATGGCTACACCTTC. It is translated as CASSYGGPGYGYTF.

CDR3 amino acids: CASSGRGQHYGYTF. The CDR3 DNA is TGTGCCAGCAGTGGTAGGGGACAGCACTATGGCTACACCTTC. The chain joins TRBV6-1 to TRBJ1-2; 7 bases are a match to TRBD1. The trim removed 4 bases at V and 3 bases at J, leaving 5 bases unmatched. The CDR3 contains 14 residues. Germline CDR1 reads MNHNS; CDR2 reads SASEGT.